These T cell receptor beta chains were read from a single sample in a study of graft-versus-host responses after intestinal transplantation. The method was immunoSEQ multiplex PCR; TCRdb's version includes in-frame clones alone and lacks a portion of them. The table has over 80,000 clones, about nine tenths seen once. Their recognized antigens are unknown. Material: unstimulated CD4+ T cells sorted from spleen or lymph node cells, obtained before transplant. Every receptor here comes from a human donor who was the organ donor for an intestinal transplant. Each CDR3 is given with its conserved first and last residue. Fields, in order: clone size, J gene, D gene, V gene, CDR3 DNA, CDR3 protein. The D gene is left open where the match is weak. Clone size appears in some rows only: once, few, many, or a class for an expanded clone.

once	TRBJ2-1	NA	TRBV28	TGTGCCAGCACCCCGACGAGAGGGCAGCCACCCAATGAGCAGTTCTTC	CASTPTRGQPPNEQFF
NA	TRBJ1-2	NA	TRBV4-3	TGCGCCAGCAGCCAAGACTGGACAATCGACGGCTATGGCTACACCTTC	CASSQDWTIDGYGYTF
NA	TRBJ1-2	NA	TRBV6-1	TGTGCCAGCAGTGAAACGGGGGGATATGGCTACACCTTC	CASSETGGYGYTF
once	TRBJ2-7	NA	TRBV28	TGTGCCAGCATCCCGGCCAGGAGGCTCTACGAGCAGTACTTC	CASIPARRLYEQYF
NA	TRBJ1-2	TRBD1	TRBV11-2	TGTGCCAGCAGCTTAGTGACAGGGAGCTATGGCTACACCTTC	CASSLVTGSYGYTF
NA	TRBJ1-1	NA	TRBV20-1	TGCAGTGCCTGGAGGGACGCTGAAGCTTTCTTT	CSAWRDAEAFF
NA	TRBJ2-7	NA	TRBV4-1	TGCGCCAGCAGCCAATATAATCGGGAGTCCTACGAGCAGTACTTC	CASSQYNRESYEQYF
NA	TRBJ2-6	TRBD1	TRBV5-1	TGCGCCAGCAGCTTGGACAGGGGGTCTGGGGCCAACGTCCTGACTTTC	CASSLDRGSGANVLTF
NA	TRBJ2-1	TRBD2	TRBV2	TGTGCCAGCAGTGAGGCCGGCGGGGGGGCATACAATGAGCAGTTCTTC	CASSEAGGGAYNEQFF
NA	TRBJ2-2	NA	TRBV9	TGTGCCAGCAGCGTAGAGGCGGGGAGGGAGCTGTTTTTT	CASSVEAGRELFF
once	TRBJ1-1	NA	TRBV9	TGTGCCAGCAGCGTAGCGGTGGACACTGAAGCTTTCTTT	CASSVAVDTEAFF
NA	TRBJ2-2	NA	TRBV6-6	TGTGCCAGCAGTCAACAGGGAGCCGGGGAGCTGTTTTTT	CASSQQGAGELFF
NA	TRBJ2-5	NA	TRBV10-3	TGTGCCATCAGGGCTTCAAACGCGGAGCAGTACTTC	CAIRASNAEQYF
few	TRBJ1-2	TRBD1	TRBV19	TGTGCCAGTAGTCCCCGGGACAGAAGGGTCTTGGGCTACACCTTC	CASSPRDRRVLGYTF
NA	TRBJ2-7	TRBD1	TRBV10-3	TGTGCCAGCGGGACAGGGGGTCTCTACGAGCAGTACTTC	CASGTGGLYEQYF
NA	TRBJ1-5	NA	TRBV4-2	TGTGCCAGCAGCCAATCCCAAGACAGCTTCAATCAGCCCCAGCATTTT	CASSQSQDSFNQPQHF
NA	TRBJ1-5	NA	TRBV7-2	TGTGCCAGCAGCTTGGGGCAGAGTTATCAGCCCCAGCATTTT	CASSLGQSYQPQHF
once	TRBJ2-3	TRBD2	TRBV11-2	TGTGCCAGCAGCACGCCTAGCGGGGGGCGCGCAGATACGCAGTATTTT	CASSTPSGGRADTQYF
NA	TRBJ2-5	TRBD2	TRBV5-1	TGCGCCAGCAGCTGGGGAGGGAAAGAGACCCAGTACTTC	CASSWGGKETQYF
NA	TRBJ2-7	NA	TRBV7-6	TGTGCCAGCAGCTTGGGCTATAAGTACGAGCAGTACTTC	CASSLGYKYEQYF
NA	TRBJ2-2	TRBD1	TRBV7-3	TGTGCCAGCAGCGCGAAAGGGGGCTCCGGGGAGCTGTTTTTT	CASSAKGGSGELFF
NA	TRBJ2-5	TRBD2	TRBV4-3	TGCGCCAGCAGCCCTACCTTATCTAGCGGGGGGGGTGAGACCCAGTACTTC	CASSPTLSSGGGETQYF